These T cell receptor beta chains were read from a single sample in a study of T cell changes during pregnancy in multiple sclerosis. TCRdb keeps only in-frame clones here, not all; method: immunoSEQ multiplex PCR. The sample includes about 75,000 clones, more than 70% of them seen just once. Here the sequenced sample was peripheral blood, taken in the first trimester of pregnancy. The source is a female donor in good health, enrolled as a control in a pregnancy study. Each CDR3 is given without its conserved first and last residue.

V: TRBV7-2
CDR3: ASLLNWGDGKTQY

V: TRBV19
CDR3: ASSPNTEAF

V: TRBV5-1
CDR3: ASSLGGPNQPQH

V: TRBV25-1
CDR3: ASSEYKGMENTEAF

V: TRBV2
CDR3: ASVRTGVEEQY

V: TRBV2
CDR3: ASSDRGGTEKLF

V: TRBV7-6
CDR3: ASSLGGRGYNEQF

V: TRBV6-5
CDR3: ASSYSFRAEGGYT

V: TRBV5-1
CDR3: ASSLAQGQGYTIY

V: TRBV9
CDR3: ASSAQTGATEAF

V: TRBV5-6
CDR3: ASSLDKTGLRETQY

V: TRBV6-1
CDR3: ASNKGRVGERGYT

V: TRBV6-5
CDR3: ASSTTGTGHYEQY

V: TRBV2
CDR3: ASLRDRGENEQY

V: TRBV6-1
CDR3: ASTERSSGANVLT

V: TRBV14
CDR3: ASSQDFYGNTIY

V: TRBV5-1
CDR3: ASTSQGASGELF

V: TRBV6-4
CDR3: ASSYRTGEYNEQF

V: TRBV11-3
CDR3: ASSLDPTGGSEQY

V: TRBV19
CDR3: ASNAGSSSGNTIY

V: TRBV15
CDR3: ATRKDRPTYNEQF

V: TRBV18
CDR3: ASSPAGYEQY

V: TRBV28
CDR3: ASSLWTSGRDTQY

V: TRBV6-1
CDR3: ASSEAGSGAGTEAF

V: TRBV19
CDR3: ASSIGQETYEQY

V: TRBV4-3
CDR3: ASSFSGTGIYEQY

V: TRBV4-1
CDR3: ASSQGGKAF

V: TRBV7-9
CDR3: ASSLGQNTEAF

V: TRBV6-6
CDR3: ASSYQGNYGYT

V: TRBV5-4
CDR3: ASTGTSGGPQETQY

V: TRBV7-2
CDR3: ASSFSSTETQY

V: TRBV19
CDR3: ASSNGQKETQY

V: TRBV7-9
CDR3: ASTRLGQSYEQY

V: TRBV28
CDR3: ASSLRPHRGGTEAF

V: TRBV4-2
CDR3: ASSQDLGVRGTGYT

V: TRBV5-1
CDR3: ASSLRPTGDSNQPQH

V: TRBV5-8
CDR3: ASSLGGGDTDTQY

V: TRBV6-4
CDR3: ASSRGLLTEAF

V: TRBV18
CDR3: ASSPPARGLAGGWTDTQY

V: TRBV5-4
CDR3: ASSLGGTGGLQETQY